This TCR beta chain originates from a study of blood T cell repertoires in COVID-19. Study information: T cells, B-cell-depleted T cells, or PBMCs provided the cDNA or gDNA that served as material.

The assay was immunoSEQ multiplex PCR, and TCRdb's table has in-frame clones only and misses some. The table has about 280,000 clones, around 89% seen once. This clone has just a few counts. This CDR3 comprises 13 residues. The V and J ends lost 2 bases and 1 base respectively, with 5 bases between them. This TCR derives from a man between 35 and 55 years old with acute or convalescent COVID-19. Sequencing was done on a sample of peripheral blood. This chain uses TRBV12-3 or TRBV12-4 with TRBJ1-2; no clear D. The CDR3 spells CASSLLVNYGYTF. CDR3 nucleotides: TGTGCCAGCAGTTTACTCGTTAACTATGGCTACACCTTC.